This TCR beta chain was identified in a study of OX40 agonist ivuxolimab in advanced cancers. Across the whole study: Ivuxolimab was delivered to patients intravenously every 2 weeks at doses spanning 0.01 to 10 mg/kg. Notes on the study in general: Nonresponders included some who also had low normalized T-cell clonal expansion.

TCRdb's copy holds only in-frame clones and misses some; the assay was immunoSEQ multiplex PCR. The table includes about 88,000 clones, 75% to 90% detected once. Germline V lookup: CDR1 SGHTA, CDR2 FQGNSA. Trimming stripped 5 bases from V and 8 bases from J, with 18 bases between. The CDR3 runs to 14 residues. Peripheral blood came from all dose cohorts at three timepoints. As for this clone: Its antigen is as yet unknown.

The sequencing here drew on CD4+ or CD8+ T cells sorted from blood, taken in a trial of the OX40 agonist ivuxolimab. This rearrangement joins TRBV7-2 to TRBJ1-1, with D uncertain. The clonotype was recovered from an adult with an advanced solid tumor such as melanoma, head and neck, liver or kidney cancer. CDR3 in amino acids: CASSPRGHSSEAFF. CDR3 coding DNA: TGTGCCAGCAGCCCCCGGGGTCATTCAAGCGAAGCTTTCTTT.